This T cell receptor (beta chain) was observed in a study of CD8 T cells in Susac syndrome (dated by TCRdb to 2018 to 2020). At the level of the whole study: Repertoire sequencing was used to test whether CD8+ T cell activation and differentiation in Susac syndrome was antigen driven. Clonality of the CD8+ T cell repertoire was compared between around 13 healthy donors, about 14 Susac syndrome patients and some 15 multiple sclerosis patients.

RNA was extracted using the RNeasy kit, and 0.5 to 1 microgram was reverse transcribed with random hexamers. The immunoSEQ multiplex PCR assay, covering 54 Vbeta and 13 Jbeta segments, was used to amplify TCR beta CDR3 regions. PCR amplification bias was corrected using a synthetic template baseline for primer optimization and computational correction. The paper's data handling went like this. Reads were annotated to V, D and J genes per IMGT and analyzed with immunoSEQ Analyzer, keeping only productive sequences. Clonality was computed as one minus Shannon entropy normalized by log2 of the number of productive unique sequences. For each patient and control, public and private clones were evaluated among the 100 most prevalent clones. Clones were defined as Susac-specific when absent from the healthy and MS cohorts, from about 970 published viral clones and from other ImmuneACCESS disease sequences. The public reads were reprocessed in TCRdb via fastp at Q25 and MiXCR, keeping in-frame beta chains. Every entry covers one CDR3 protein and lists the most common genes and DNA from its rows. TCRdb, rather than the study authors, made the V and J calls. Here the sample has 210,000 or so distinct CDR3 sequences; 80% to 95% occur a single time. The top ten constitute approximately 0.13% of the sample.

Peripheral blood CD8+ and CD4+ T cells from healthy donors, Susac syndrome patients and multiple sclerosis patients were profiled using high-throughput TCR beta sequencing. Treatment-naive patients with stable or active relapsing-remitting disease fulfilling revised McDonald criteria were used as multiple sclerosis controls. CD8+ TEMRA cells were enriched by FACS, while bulk CD8+ and CD4+ T cells were purified by magnetic negative isolation. Blood was collected in EDTA tubes and processed within 24 hours, with PBMCs isolated through density gradient centrifugation. PBMCs destined for TCR sequencing were cryopreserved in liquid nitrogen and later thawed in a 37 °C water bath. The sorted or isolated CD4+, CD8+ and CD8+ TEMRA cells reached a purity of at least 90%. Summary of the overall study and its limitations: The number of individuals in the TCR sequencing and HLA analysis was recognized as being relatively small.

CDR1 and CDR2 are read off the germline V gene as MRHNA and SNTAGT. Taken from cysteine to phenylalanine, the CDR3 has 11 residues. Here the CDR3 DNA is all that survives: 33 bases in frame from base 1. The V end loses 2 bases and the J end loses 6 bases, and a stretch of 3 bases separates them. Regarding this clonotype: What antigen it recognizes has not been identified. Qualities for individual bases were not recorded, and no much larger clone is one base off.

This clonotype originated in a human donor with multiple sclerosis. The rearrangement combines TRBV6-4 with TRBJ2-3, with no reliable assignment of the D segment. Input material: CD8+ T cells from PBMCs. The CDR3 region has the sequence CASSDGDTQYF. Here is the DNA: TGTGCCAGCAGTGACGGGGATACGCAGTATTTT.